This T cell receptor beta chain is drawn from a study of shared clonotypes between healthy human individuals. Study outcomes and limitations: Clonotype sharing across donors was expected to vary with sequencing depth. Donors were few, which limited the genetic and exposure-history diversity represented.

The table came from immunoSEQ multiplex PCR; TCRdb's copy has only in-frame clones and leaves some out. The table lists 730,000 or so clones, more than 70% of them singletons, with approximately 2% in the top ten. The CDR3 is 14 residues long. Germline values: CDR1 MNHNY, CDR2 SVGAGI (reference sequence). With 8 bases removed from V and 6 bases from J, the gap between germline ends came to 19 bases. Points on this clone: As yet, its antigen is unknown.

HIV-negative, healthy adults without recent acute infections or vaccinations were the donors. CD4+ cells yielded CD45RA+ naive and CD45RA-negative memory subsets. The receptor's source is a woman in her twenties or thirties in good health. The specimen was memory CD4+ T cells sorted from blood. This sample's subset: CD45RA-negative fraction. This chain links TRBV6-6 with TRBJ1-1; D not certain. CDR3 protein: CASRLPRHGSEAFF. The CDR3 DNA reads as TGTGCCAGCCGATTGCCCCGACACGGCTCTGAAGCTTTCTTT.